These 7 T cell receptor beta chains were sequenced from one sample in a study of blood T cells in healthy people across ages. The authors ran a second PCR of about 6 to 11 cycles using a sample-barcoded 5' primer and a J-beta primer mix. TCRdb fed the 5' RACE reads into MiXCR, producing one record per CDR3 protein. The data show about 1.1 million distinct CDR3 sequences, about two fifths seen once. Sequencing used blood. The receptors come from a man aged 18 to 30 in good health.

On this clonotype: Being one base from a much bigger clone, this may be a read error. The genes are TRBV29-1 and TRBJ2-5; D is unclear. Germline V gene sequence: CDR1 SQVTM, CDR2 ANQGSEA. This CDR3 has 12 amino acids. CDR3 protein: CSVAATQETRYF. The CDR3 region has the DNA TGCAGCGTTGCAGCTACCCAAGAGACCCGGTACTTC.

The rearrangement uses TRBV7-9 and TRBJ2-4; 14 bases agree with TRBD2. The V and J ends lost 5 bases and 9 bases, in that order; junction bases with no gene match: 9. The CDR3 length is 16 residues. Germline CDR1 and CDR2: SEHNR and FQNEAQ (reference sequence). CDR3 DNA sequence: TGTGCCAGCAGCCCCGGACTAGCGGGAGGTCCGGTCATTCAGTACTTC. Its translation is CASSPGLAGGPVIQYF. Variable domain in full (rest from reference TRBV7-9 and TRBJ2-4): DTGVSQNPRHKITKRGQNVTFRCDPISEHNRLYWYRQTLGQGPEFLTYFQNEAQLEKSRLLSDRFSAERPKGSFSTLEIQRTEQGDSAMYLCASSPGLAGGPVIQYFGAGTRLSVL.

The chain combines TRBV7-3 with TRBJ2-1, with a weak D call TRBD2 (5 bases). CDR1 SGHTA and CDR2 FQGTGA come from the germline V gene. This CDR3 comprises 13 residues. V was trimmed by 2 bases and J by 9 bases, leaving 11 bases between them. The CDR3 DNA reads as TGTGCCAGCAGCTTAGAATCGGGATGTGAGCAGTTCTTC. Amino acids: CASSLESGCEQFF.

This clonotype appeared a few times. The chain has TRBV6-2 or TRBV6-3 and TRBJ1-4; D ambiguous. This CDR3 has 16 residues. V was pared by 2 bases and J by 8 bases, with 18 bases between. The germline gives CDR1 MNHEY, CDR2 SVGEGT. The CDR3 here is CASSYPENVRNEKLFF. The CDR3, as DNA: TGTGCCAGCAGTTACCCGGAGAACGTAAGGAACGAAAAACTGTTTTTT.

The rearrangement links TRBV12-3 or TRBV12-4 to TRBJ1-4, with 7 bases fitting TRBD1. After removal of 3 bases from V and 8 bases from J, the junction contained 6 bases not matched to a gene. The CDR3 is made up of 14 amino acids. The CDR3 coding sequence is TGTGCCAGCAGTTTTCAGGGCAGGGGGGAAAAACTGTTTTTT. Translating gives CASSFQGRGEKLFF.

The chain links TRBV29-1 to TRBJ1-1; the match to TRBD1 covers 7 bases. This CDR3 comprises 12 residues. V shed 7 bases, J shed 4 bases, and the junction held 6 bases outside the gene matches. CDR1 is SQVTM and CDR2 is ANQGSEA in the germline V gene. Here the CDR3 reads CSGNRGGTEAFF. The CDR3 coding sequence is TGCAGCGGAAACAGGGGTGGCACTGAAGCTTTCTTT.

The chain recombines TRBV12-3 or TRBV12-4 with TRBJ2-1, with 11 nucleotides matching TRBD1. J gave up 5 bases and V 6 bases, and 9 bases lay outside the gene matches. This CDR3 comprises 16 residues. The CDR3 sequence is CASSQKDRGPHNEQFF. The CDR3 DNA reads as TGTGCCAGCAGCCAAAAGGACAGGGGGCCCCACAATGAGCAGTTCTTC.